This TCR beta chain was recovered during a study of blood T cells in healthy people across ages. A J-beta primer mix and a sample-barcoded 5' primer were used in a second PCR of roughly 7 to 12 cycles. TCRdb re-analysed the 5' RACE reads in MiXCR, keeping a single row per CDR3 protein. The table records over a million distinct CDR3 sequences, roughly 40% of them present only once. This clonotype was recorded a few times. The antigen is undetermined. Germline-derived CDR1 and CDR2 are SGHTA and FQGNSA. V was pared by 5 bases and J by 0 bases, with 11 bases between. There are 14 residues in the CDR3. General observations from the study: Those diversity estimates obtained from one million T cells were thought to be underestimates.

The clonotype originates from a woman aged 18-35 years in good health. The sample was blood. The chain uses TRBV7-2 and TRBJ2-7; D ambiguous. Here the CDR3 reads CASSLQSYSYEQYF. The CDR3, as DNA: TGTGCCAGCAGCCTACAAAGCTACTCCTACGAGCAGTACTTC.